This T cell receptor (beta chain) was observed in a study of blood T cell repertoires in COVID-19. With 3 bases clipped from V and 3 bases from J, the junction kept 5 bases outside the gene matches. This CDR3 is 14 amino acids long. Germline CDR1 LNHDA, CDR2 SQIVND (reference sequence). This table comes from immunoSEQ multiplex PCR, and its TCRdb copy is limited to in-frame clones, with some not included. The sample has under 300,000 clones; nearly 90% are singletons. This chain uses TRBV19 with TRBJ2-7; the match to TRBD2 covers 7 bases. The source is a woman aged 25 to 45 with acute or convalescent COVID-19. The sequencing sample was made of peripheral blood. CDR3 in DNA: TGTGCCAGTAGTATCGCTAGCGGAAACTACGAGCAGTACTTC. This sequence encodes CASSIASGNYEQYF.